This T cell receptor beta chain comes out of a study of CD8 T cells in ankylosing spondylitis. The junction had 6 bases not matched to a gene; V was cut back by 2 bases and J by 0 bases. Looked up from germline, CDR1 is SGHDT and CDR2 is YYEEEE. The CDR3 is 16 amino acids. Generation of TCR beta libraries employed quantitative 5'-RACE incorporating molecular barcodes. TCRdb analysed the 5' RACE reads with MiXCR anew, one entry per CDR3 protein. The table has hundreds of thousands of distinct CDR3 sequences, 17% seen once; the top ten hold approximately 0.93%. Study findings and constraints: Disease-linked clones bore a CD8+ phenotype and were relatively rare in peripheral blood. Both synovial fluid and blood in reactive arthritis had previously been reported to carry some motif variants. What appeared characteristic of ankylosing spondylitis blood was a TCR beta motif of seven to nine highly homologous variants. Matched synovial fluid from ankylosing spondylitis patients was reported to be enriched for disease-linked clones.

This clonotype was counted only a few times. No antigen is known for it. This clonotype was obtained from a male donor with ankylosing spondylitis. The sequencing input was blood, either unsorted or a sorted T cell fraction (not recorded which). The chain links TRBV5-6 to TRBJ2-3, with 7 nucleotides matching TRBD2. This CDR3 is CASSFFSGHSTDTQYF. CDR3 coding DNA: TGTGCCAGCAGCTTCTTTAGCGGGCATAGCACAGATACGCAGTATTTT.